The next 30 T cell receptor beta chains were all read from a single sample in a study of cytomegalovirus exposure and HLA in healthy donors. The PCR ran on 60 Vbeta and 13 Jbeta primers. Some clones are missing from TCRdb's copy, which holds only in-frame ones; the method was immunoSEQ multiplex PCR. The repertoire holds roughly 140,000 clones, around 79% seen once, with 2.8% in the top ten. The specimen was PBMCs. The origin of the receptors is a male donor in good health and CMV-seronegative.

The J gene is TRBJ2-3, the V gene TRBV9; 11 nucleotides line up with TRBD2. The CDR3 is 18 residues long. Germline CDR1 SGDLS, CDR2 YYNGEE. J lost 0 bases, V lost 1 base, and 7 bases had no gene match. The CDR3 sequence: CASSVLRTSGPSTDTQYF. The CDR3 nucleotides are TGTGCCAGCAGCGTACTTCGGACTAGCGGGCCGAGCACAGATACGCAGTATTTT.

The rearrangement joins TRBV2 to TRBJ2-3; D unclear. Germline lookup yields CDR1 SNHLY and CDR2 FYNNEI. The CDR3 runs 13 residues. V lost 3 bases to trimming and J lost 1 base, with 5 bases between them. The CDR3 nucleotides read TGTGCCAGCAGTGACTACGGCACAGATACGCAGTATTTT. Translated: CASSDYGTDTQYF.

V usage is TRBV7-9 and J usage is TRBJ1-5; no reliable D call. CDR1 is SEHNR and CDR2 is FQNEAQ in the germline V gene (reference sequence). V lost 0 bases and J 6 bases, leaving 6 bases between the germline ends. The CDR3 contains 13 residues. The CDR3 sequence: CASSLAEGQPQHF. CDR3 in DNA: TGTGCCAGCAGCTTAGCGGAGGGTCAGCCCCAGCATTTT.

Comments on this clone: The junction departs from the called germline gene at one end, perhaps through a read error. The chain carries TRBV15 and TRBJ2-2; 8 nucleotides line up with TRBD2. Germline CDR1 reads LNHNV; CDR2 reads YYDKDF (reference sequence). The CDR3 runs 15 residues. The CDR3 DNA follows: TGTTCCACTCGAACCGGGACTAGTGACACCGGGGAGCTGTTTTTT. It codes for CSTRTGTSDTGELFF.

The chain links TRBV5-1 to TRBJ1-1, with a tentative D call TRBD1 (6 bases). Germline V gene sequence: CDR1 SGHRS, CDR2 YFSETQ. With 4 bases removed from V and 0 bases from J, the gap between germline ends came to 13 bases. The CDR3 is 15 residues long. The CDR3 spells CASSPRTVVNTEAFF. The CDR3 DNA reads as TGCGCCAGCAGCCCAAGGACAGTTGTGAACACTGAAGCTTTCTTT.

CDR3 residues: CASSAGQGVNTEAFF. The CDR3 bases are TGTGCCAGCAGCGCAGGACAGGGCGTGAACACTGAAGCTTTCTTT. The chain is built from TRBV9 and TRBJ1-1; 8 positions agree with TRBD1. Unmatched junction bases numbered 4, after V lost 3 bases and J lost 0 bases. Germline V gene sequence: CDR1 SGDLS, CDR2 YYNGEE. The length of the CDR3 is 15 residues. Filled out from reference TRBV9 and TRBJ1-1, the complete variable domain reads DSGVTQTPKHLITATGQRVTLRCSPRSGDLSVYWYQQSLDQGLQFLIQYYNGEERAKGNILERFSAQQFPDLHSELNLSSLELGDSALYFCASSAGQGVNTEAFFGQGTRLTVV.

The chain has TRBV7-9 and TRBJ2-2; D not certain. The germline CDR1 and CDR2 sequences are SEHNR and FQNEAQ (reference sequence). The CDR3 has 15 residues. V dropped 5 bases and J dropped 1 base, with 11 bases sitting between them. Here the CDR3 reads CASSPHPRNTGELFF. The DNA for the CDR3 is TGTGCCAGCAGCCCCCATCCGCGGAACACCGGGGAGCTGTTTTTT.

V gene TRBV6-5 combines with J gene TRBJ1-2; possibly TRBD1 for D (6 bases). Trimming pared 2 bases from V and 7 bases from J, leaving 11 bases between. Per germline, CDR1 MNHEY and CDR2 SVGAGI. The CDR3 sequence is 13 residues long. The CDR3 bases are TGTGCCAGCAGTTACAACAGGGATGGTGGCTACACCTTC. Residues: CASSYNRDGGYTF.

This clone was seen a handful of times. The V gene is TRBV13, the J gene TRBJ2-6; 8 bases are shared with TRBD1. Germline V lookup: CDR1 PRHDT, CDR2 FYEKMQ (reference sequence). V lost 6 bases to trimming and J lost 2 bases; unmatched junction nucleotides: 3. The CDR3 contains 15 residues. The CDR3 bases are TGTGCCAGCAGGGCAGGGGGCGCTGGGGCCAACGTCCTGACTTTC. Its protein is CASRAGGAGANVLTF.

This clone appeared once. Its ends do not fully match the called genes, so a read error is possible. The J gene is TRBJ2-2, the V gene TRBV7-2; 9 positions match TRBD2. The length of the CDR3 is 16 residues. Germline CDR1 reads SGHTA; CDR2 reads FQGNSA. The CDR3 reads CACSPQTSGLTGELFF. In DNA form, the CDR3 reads TGTGCCTGCAGCCCACAAACTAGCGGGTTGACCGGGGAGCTGTTTTTT.

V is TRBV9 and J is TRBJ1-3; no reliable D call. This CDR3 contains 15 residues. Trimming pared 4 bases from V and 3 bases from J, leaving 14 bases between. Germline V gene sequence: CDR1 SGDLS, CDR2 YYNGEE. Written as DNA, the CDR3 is TGTGCCAGCAGCCCCACCTACAGAATTGGAAACACCATATATTTT. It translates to CASSPTYRIGNTIYF.

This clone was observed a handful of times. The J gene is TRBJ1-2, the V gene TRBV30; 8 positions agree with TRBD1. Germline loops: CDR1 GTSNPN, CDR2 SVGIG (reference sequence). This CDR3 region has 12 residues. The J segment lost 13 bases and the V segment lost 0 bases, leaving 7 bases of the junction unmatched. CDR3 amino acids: CAWSVWTGTTTF. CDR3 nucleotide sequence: TGTGCCTGGAGTGTCTGGACAGGGACGACCACCTTC.

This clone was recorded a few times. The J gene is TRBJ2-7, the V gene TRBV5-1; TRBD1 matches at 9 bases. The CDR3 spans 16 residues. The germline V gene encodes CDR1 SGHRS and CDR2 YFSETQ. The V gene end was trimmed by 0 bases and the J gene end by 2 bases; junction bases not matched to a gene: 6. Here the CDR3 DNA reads TGCGCCAGCAGCTTGGAGGGACAGGGTTTCACCTACGAGCAGTACTTC. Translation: CASSLEGQGFTYEQYF. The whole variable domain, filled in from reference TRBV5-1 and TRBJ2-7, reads KAGVTQTPRYLIKTRGQQVTLSCSPISGHRSVSWYQQTPGQGLQFLFEYFSETQRNKGNFPGRFSGRQFSNSRSEMNVSTLELGDSALYLCASSLEGQGFTYEQYFGPGTRLTVT.

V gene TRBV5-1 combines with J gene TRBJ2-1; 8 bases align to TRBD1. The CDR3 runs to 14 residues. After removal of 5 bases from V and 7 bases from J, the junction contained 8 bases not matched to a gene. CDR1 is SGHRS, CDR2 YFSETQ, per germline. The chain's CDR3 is CASRFDTGGNEQFF. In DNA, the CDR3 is TGCGCCAGCAGATTCGATACAGGGGGGAATGAGCAGTTCTTC.

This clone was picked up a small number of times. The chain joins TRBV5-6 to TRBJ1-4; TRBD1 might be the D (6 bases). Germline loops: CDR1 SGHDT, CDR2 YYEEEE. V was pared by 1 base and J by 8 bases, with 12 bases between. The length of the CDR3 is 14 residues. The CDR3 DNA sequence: TGTGCCAGCAGCTTGTGGGGGCGTGGGGAAAAACTGTTTTTT. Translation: CASSLWGRGEKLFF.

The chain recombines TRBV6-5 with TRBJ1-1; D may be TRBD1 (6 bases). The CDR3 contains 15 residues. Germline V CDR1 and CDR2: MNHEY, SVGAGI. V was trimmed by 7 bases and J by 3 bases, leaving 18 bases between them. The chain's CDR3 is CASTADWTAYTEAFF. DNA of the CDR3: TGTGCCAGCACGGCCGATTGGACAGCATACACTGAAGCTTTCTTT.

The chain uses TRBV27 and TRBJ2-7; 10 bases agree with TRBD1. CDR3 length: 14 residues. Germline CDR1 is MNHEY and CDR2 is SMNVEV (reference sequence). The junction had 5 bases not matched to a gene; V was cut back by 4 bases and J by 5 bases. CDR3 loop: CASSYPGQGNEQYF. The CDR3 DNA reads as TGTGCCAGCAGTTATCCGGGACAGGGGAACGAGCAGTACTTC.

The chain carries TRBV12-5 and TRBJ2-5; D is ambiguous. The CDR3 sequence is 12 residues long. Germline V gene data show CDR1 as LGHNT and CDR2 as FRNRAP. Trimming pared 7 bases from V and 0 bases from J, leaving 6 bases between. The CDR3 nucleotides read TGTGCTAGTGCAGATAACCAAGAGACCCAGTACTTC. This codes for CASADNQETQYF.

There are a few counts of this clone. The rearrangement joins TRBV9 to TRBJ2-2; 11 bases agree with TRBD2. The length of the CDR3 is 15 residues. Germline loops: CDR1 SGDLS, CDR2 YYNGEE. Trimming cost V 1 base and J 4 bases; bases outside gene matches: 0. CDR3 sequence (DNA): TGTGCCAGCAGCGTACTAGCGGGGGGCACCGGGGAGCTGTTTTTT. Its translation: CASSVLAGGTGELFF.

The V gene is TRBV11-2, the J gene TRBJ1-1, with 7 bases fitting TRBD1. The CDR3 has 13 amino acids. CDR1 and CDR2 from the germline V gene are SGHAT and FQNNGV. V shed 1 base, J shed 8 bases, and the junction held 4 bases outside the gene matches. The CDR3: CASSLAYRGEAFF. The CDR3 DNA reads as TGTGCCAGCAGCTTAGCCTACAGGGGCGAAGCTTTCTTT.

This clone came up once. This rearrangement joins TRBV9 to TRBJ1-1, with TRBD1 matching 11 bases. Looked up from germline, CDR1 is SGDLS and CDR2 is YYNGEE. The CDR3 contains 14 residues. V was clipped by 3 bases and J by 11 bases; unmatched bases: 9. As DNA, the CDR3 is TGTGCCAGCAGCGCTGGACAGGGGGCGGGCAGGGCTTTCTTT. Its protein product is CASSAGQGAGRAFF.

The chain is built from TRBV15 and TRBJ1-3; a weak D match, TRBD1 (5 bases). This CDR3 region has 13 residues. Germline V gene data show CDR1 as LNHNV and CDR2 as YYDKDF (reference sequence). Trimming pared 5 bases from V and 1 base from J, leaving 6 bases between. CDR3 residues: CATSQGSGNTIYF. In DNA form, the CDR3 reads TGTGCCACCAGCCAGGGATCTGGAAACACCATATATTTT.

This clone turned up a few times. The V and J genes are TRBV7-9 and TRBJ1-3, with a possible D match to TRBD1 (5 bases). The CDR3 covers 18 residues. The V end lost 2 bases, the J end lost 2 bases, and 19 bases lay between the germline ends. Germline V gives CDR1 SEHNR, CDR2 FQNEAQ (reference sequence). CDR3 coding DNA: TGTGCCAGCAGCTTACTCCCTCAACAGGCCCATACTGGAAACACCATATATTTT. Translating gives CASSLLPQQAHTGNTIYF.

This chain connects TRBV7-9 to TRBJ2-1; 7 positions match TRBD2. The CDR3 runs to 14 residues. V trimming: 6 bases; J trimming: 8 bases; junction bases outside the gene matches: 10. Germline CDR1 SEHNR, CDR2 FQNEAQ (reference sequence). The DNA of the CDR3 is TGTGCCAGCAGGTTTAGGGAGGGGACCGATGAGCAGTTCTTC. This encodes CASRFREGTDEQFF. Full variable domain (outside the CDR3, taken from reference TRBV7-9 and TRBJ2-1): DTGVSQNPRHKITKRGQNVTFRCDPISEHNRLYWYRQTLGQGPEFLTYFQNEAQLEKSRLLSDRFSAERPKGSFSTLEIQRTEQGDSAMYLCASRFREGTDEQFFGPGTRLTVL.

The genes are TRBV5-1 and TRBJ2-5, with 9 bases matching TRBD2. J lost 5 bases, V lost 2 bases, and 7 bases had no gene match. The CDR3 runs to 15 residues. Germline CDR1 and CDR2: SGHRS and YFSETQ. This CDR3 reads CASSLLGLAGETQYF. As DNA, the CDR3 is TGCGCCAGCAGCTTACTGGGACTAGCCGGGGAGACCCAGTACTTC.

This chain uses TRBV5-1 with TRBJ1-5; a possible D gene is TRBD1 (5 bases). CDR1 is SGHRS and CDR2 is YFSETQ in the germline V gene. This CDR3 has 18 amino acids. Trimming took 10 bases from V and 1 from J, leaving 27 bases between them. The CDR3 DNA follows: TGCGCCTTACGGGACGCCGAGGGACTATATACGAGCAATCAGCCCCAGCATTTT. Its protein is CALRDAEGLYTSNQPQHF. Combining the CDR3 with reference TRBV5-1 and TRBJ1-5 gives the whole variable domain KAGVTQTPRYLIKTRGQQVTLSCSPISGHRSVSWYQQTPGQGLQFLFEYFSETQRNKGNFPGRFSGRQFSNSRSEMNVSTLELGDSALYLCALRDAEGLYTSNQPQHFGDGTRLSIL.

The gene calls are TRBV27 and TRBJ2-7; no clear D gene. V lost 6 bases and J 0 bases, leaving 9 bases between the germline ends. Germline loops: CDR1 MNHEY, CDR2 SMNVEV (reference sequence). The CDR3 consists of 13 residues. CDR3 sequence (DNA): TGTGCCAGCAGGCCCTGGCTCTCCTACGAGCAGTACTTC. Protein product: CASRPWLSYEQYF.

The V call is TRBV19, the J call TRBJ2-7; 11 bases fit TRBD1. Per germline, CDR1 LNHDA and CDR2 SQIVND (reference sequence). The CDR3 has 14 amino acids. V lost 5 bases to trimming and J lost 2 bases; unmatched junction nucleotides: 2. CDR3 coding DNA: TGTGCCAGTAGTTCGGGACAGGGGGCCTACGAGCAGTACTTC. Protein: CASSSGQGAYEQYF.

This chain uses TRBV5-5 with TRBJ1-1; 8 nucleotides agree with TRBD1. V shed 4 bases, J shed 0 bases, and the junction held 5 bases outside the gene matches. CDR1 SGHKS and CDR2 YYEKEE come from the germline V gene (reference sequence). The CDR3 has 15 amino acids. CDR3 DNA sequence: TGTGCCAGCAGCGCGGGACAGGCGATGAACACTGAAGCTTTCTTT. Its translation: CASSAGQAMNTEAFF.

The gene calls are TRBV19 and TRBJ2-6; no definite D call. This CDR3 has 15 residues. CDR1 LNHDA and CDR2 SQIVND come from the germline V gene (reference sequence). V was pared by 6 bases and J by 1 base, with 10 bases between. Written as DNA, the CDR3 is TGTGCCAGTAGCAAAATCACTTCTGGGGCCAACGTCCTGACTTTC. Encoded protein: CASSKITSGANVLTF.